This note documents a single T cell receptor beta chain sequence. The antigen is not known. Time point defined: blood at routine non-recurrence follow-up after resection. Sequencing covered unsorted whole RNA taken from tumor, nontumor lung or frozen PBMC. Unique molecular identifiers, one per molecule, were present on every TCR cDNA molecule. One entry per CDR3 protein results from TCRdb running MiXCR on the 5' RACE reads. The sample shows about 120,000 distinct CDR3 sequences, 10% to 15% of them seen only once. The record originates from a study of spatial heterogeneity in lung cancer. The study's findings and limits: Ubiquitous expanded tumor TCRs surfaced in blood more at resection than they did at follow-up.

This receptor was identified in a male donor with early-stage non-small cell lung cancer. Source: PBMCs, taken at follow-up.

CDR3 sequence (DNA): TGTGCCAGCAGCCCAAGACACGGGGCTTACAATGAGCAGTTCTTC. This translates into CASSPRHGAYNEQFF. This chain uses TRBV5-6 with TRBJ2-1; D assignment may be TRBD1 or TRBD2 (5 bases each). The V gene's germline CDR1 is SGHDT and CDR2 YYEEEE. This CDR3 contains 15 residues. V dropped 4 bases and J dropped 4 bases, with 15 bases sitting between them.